The 6 T cell receptor beta chains in this list originate from one sample, sequenced in a study of blood T cell repertoires in COVID-19. Some clones are missing from TCRdb's copy, which holds only in-frame ones; the method was immunoSEQ multiplex PCR. The table records 230,000 or so clones, 80% to 90% of them present only once. The sequenced sample was peripheral blood. All receptors come from a woman between 35 and 50 years old who had recovered from COVID-19.

V is TRBV5-1 and J is TRBJ1-5; D uncertain. The CDR3 consists of 13 residues. CDR1 and CDR2 (germline): SGHRS, YFSETQ. The V end lost 3 bases, the J end lost 0 bases, and 4 bases lay between the germline ends. The CDR3 here is CASSSSSNQPQHF. CDR3 DNA: TGCGCCAGCAGCTCGAGTAGCAATCAGCCCCAGCATTTT.

The rearrangement joins TRBV2 to TRBJ2-3, with 8 bases matching TRBD2. The germline V gene has CDR1 SNHLY and CDR2 FYNNEI. V gave up 10 bases and J gave up 2 bases; unmatched junction bases: 5. This CDR3 has 13 amino acids. For the CDR3, the DNA is TGTGCCAACAAGCGGGAGAACACAGATACGCAGTATTTT. Translating it yields CANKRENTDTQYF.

V is TRBV28 and J is TRBJ2-7, with 9 positions matching TRBD1. The CDR3 sequence is 16 residues long. The V segment lost 2 bases and the J segment 5 bases; nucleotides outside the gene matches: 10. Germline V CDR1 and CDR2: MDHEN, SYDVKM. The DNA for the CDR3 is TGTGCCAGCAGTTTAACGCCGGGACAGGGTTTCCACGAGCAGTACTTC. Protein: CASSLTPGQGFHEQYF.

J is TRBJ2-2 and V is TRBV9, with TRBD2 matching 9 bases. V was pared by 4 bases and J by 1 base, with 2 bases of the junction left unmatched. Per germline, CDR1 SGDLS and CDR2 YYNGEE. The length of the CDR3 is 15 residues. CDR3 sequence: CASSRGGVNTGELFF. The CDR3, as DNA: TGTGCCAGCAGCCGCGGGGGGGTGAACACCGGGGAGCTGTTTTTT.

The chain is built from TRBV11-2 and TRBJ2-1; the match to TRBD2 covers 10 bases. This CDR3 has 18 amino acids. CDR1 SGHAT and CDR2 FQNNGV come from the germline V gene. V dropped 4 bases and J dropped 4; count of bases not matched to a gene: 13. CDR3 loop: CASSSPAFSGGAYNEQFF. CDR3 bases: TGTGCCAGCAGCTCCCCCGCCTTCAGCGGGGGGGCTTACAATGAGCAGTTCTTC.

In DNA form, the CDR3 reads TGTGCCAGCAGTTACCGGACAGGCTCCCCTGGCTACACCTTC. Translating gives CASSYRTGSPGYTF. The genes are TRBV6-5 and TRBJ1-2; 7 bases are a match to TRBD1. The CDR3 length is 14 residues. The germline V gene has CDR1 MNHEY and CDR2 SVGAGI. J gave up 7 bases and V 2 bases, and 7 bases lay outside the gene matches.